This T cell receptor beta chain was recovered during a study of OX40 agonist ivuxolimab in advanced cancers. Regarding the research as a whole: Ivuxolimab was a fully human IgG2 agonistic monoclonal antibody targeting the costimulatory receptor OX40 (CD134). Prior anti-PD-1, anti-PD-L1 or anti-CTLA-4 therapy was permitted, and checkpoint inhibitors had been received by roughly 40% of dose-escalation patients. The paper covers the monotherapy dose-escalation part of the phase I ivuxolimab trial, which included N of about 51 patients. A male proportion of roughly 80% and a mean age of approximately 61 years, ranging from roughly 23 to 80, were recorded for the dose-escalation cohort. Peripheral TCRbeta sequencing aimed to test whether ivuxolimab altered TCR sequence diversity and caused clonal T-cell expansion. Intravenous ivuxolimab was administered to patients every 2 weeks at six dose levels: 0.01, 0.1, 0.3, 1.5, 3 and 10 mg/kg. Of the roughly 51 dose-escalation patients, hepatocellular carcinoma was present in approximately 20, melanoma in approximately 15, renal cell carcinoma in 9 and head and neck cancer in 9. Three dose-escalation patients achieved partial responses, one with hepatocellular carcinoma and two with cutaneous melanoma.

Patients with a history of autoimmune disease or receiving systemic immunosuppression were excluded from the trial. In every dose cohort, peripheral blood was drawn for TCR sequencing at baseline, cycle 4 day 1, and cycle 7 day 1. Samples came from an open-label, multicenter, first-in-human phase I dose-escalation trial of ivuxolimab. Adults with locally advanced or metastatic head and neck squamous cell, hepatocellular, melanoma or renal cell carcinoma were enrolled in the trial. Before TCR sequencing, CD4+ and CD8+ T cells were separately sorted from peripheral blood. General conclusions and limits of the study: At doses from 0.1 to 3.0 mg/kg, clonal expansion was seen in both CD4+ and CD8+ blood T cells between baseline and week 6. In the 0.1-3.0 mg/kg groups, partial responders were among the patients with the lowest normalized peripheral clonal expansion, particularly in CD8+ T cells. Low levels of normalized T-cell clonal expansion were also seen in some nonresponding patients. After ivuxolimab, more expanded clones were found on average in CD8+ T cells than in CD4+ T cells. The antigen specificity of the clonally expanded peripheral T cells was not determined.

To sequence the TCRbeta CDR3 region, genomic DNA was isolated from the sorted cells. The immunoSEQ Assay was used for sequencing of TCRbeta CDR3 regions. The table comes from immuneACCESS by way of TCRdb, which keeps in-frame sequences with V and J called. Part of the clones is missing from these tables; in studies checked, under half for an unresolved V gene and the rest for unknown reasons. For this sample the table gives tens of thousands of clones, of which 75% to 95% were detected only once. The ten most abundant clones make up 2% to 3% of the sample. As to this clone: It lacks a known antigen. Base-call qualities are not available, and no considerably larger clone is one nucleotide away.

This sequence originates from an adult with an advanced solid tumor such as melanoma, head and neck, liver or kidney cancer. Here the sequenced sample was CD4+ or CD8+ T cells sorted from blood, taken in a trial of the OX40 agonist ivuxolimab.

The nucleotide sequence is TGTGCCAGCAGGACCGGGACAGGGGGCACCGGGGAGCTGTTTTTT. Its protein product is CASRTGTGGTGELFF. The rearrangement combines TRBV6-1 with TRBJ2-2; a stretch of 11 junction bases matches TRBD1. The CDR3 starts with the cysteine, ends with the phenylalanine, and has 15 residues. Only CDR3 DNA is held: 45 bases, read in frame from base 1. The germline V gene sets CDR1 to MNHNS and CDR2 to SASEGT. The junction shows trimming of 6 bases on V and 4 bases on J, and the gene matches do not reach 4 bases of it.